The 27 T cell receptor beta chains reported below all come from one sample, sequenced in a study of beta chain features in type 1 diabetes. The investigators reverse transcribed all of the isolated RNA, so they sequenced expressed TCRB transcripts. Sequencing used immunoSEQ multiplex PCR; TCRdb keeps in-frame clones, though not all of them. The data show around 650,000 clones, with roughly 12% seen just once and around 0.12% held by the top ten. These receptors' antigens are unknown. The study's findings and limits: Across all four CD4+ subsets, people with type 1 diabetes showed modestly shorter TCRB CDR3s.

The sequenced material came from naive CD4+ T cells from blood. The receptor source for this set is a man between 25 and 39 years old with type 1 diabetes.

This clone occurred a few times. V usage is TRBV7-2 and J usage is TRBJ1-5, with a weak D call TRBD1 (5 bases). The CDR3 length is 14 residues. Trimming took 5 bases from V and 4 from J, leaving 12 bases between them. Germline V gene lookup returns CDR1 SGHTA and CDR2 FQGNSA. In nucleotides, the CDR3 is TGTGCCAGCAGCCCTAACCAGGGAAATCAGCCCCAGCATTTT. Its protein is CASSPNQGNQPQHF.

The rearrangement links TRBV7-9 to TRBJ1-2; no clear D gene. Trimming cost V 1 base and J 0 bases, with 9 bases left between them. CDR3 length: 15 residues. Germline assignment: CDR1 SEHNR and CDR2 FQNEAQ (reference sequence). CDR3 region: CASSLGQASNYGYTF. DNA of the CDR3: TGTGCCAGCAGCTTAGGGCAGGCCTCTAACTATGGCTACACCTTC.

This clone occurred a few times. This sequence joins TRBV10-3 and TRBJ1-2; D might be TRBD1 (6 bases). Deletions cut 3 bases from V and 7 bases from J, with 21 bases between. The CDR3 length is 16 residues. Germline loops: CDR1 ENHRY, CDR2 SYGVKD. The CDR3 nucleotides are TGTGCCATCAGTGATCCTGAGGGGGGCGCGGATCCTGGCTACACCTTC. This encodes CAISDPEGGADPGYTF.

This clone came up a few times. The chain combines TRBV5-1 with TRBJ2-7; the D is unclear. This CDR3 is 14 amino acids long. Germline loops: CDR1 SGHRS, CDR2 YFSETQ. Trimming removed 4 bases from V and 4 bases from J, with 15 bases in between. The CDR3 coding sequence is TGCGCCAGCAGCCCGCTAGGGTCGGATTACGAGCAGTACTTC. It codes for CASSPLGSDYEQYF.

In its sample, this clone was seen a few times. The chain uses TRBV7-9 and TRBJ1-5, with D perhaps TRBD1 (5 bases). Germline CDR1 is SEHNR and CDR2 is FQNEAQ (reference sequence). Trimming removed 3 bases at V and 0 bases at J, with 18 bases between. This CDR3 has 18 amino acids. The CDR3 loop is CASSLEGPSSDSNQPQHF. The DNA of the CDR3 is TGTGCCAGCAGCTTGGAGGGACCTAGTTCTGATAGCAATCAGCCCCAGCATTTT.

This chain joins TRBV30 and TRBJ2-1; tentative D call: TRBD2 (5 bases). V lost 2 bases, J lost 9 bases, and 14 bases lay in between. The CDR3 extends over 13 amino acids. Looked up from germline, CDR1 is GTSNPN and CDR2 is SVGIG (reference sequence). The chain's CDR3 is CAWSSLAEAEQFF. The DNA for the CDR3 is TGTGCCTGGAGTAGCCTAGCCGAGGCTGAGCAGTTCTTC.

For this clone: Within the sample, other DNA sequences also encode this same CDR3. The chain carries TRBV5-1 and TRBJ2-3; TRBD2 matches 10 bases. The length of the CDR3 is 14 residues. V lost 4 bases and J lost 1; bases outside the gene matches: 0. The germline V gene has CDR1 SGHRS and CDR2 YFSETQ. CDR3 residues: CASSGTSGTDTQYF. DNA for the CDR3: TGCGCCAGCAGCGGGACTAGCGGCACAGATACGCAGTATTTT.

This chain links TRBV27 with TRBJ1-1; D perhaps matches TRBD1 (6 bases). Germline V CDR1 and CDR2: MNHEY, SMNVEV (reference sequence). The V end lost 3 bases, the J end lost 5 bases, and 19 bases lay between the germline ends. The CDR3 sequence is 16 residues long. The CDR3 bases are TGTGCCAGCAGTTTGATGTGGGGGGCGGAGGGAACTGAAGCTTTCTTT. Residues: CASSLMWGAEGTEAFF.

The chain uses TRBV20-1 and TRBJ2-3, with D tentatively TRBD2 (5 bases). The CDR3 contains 11 residues. Per germline, CDR1 DFQATT and CDR2 SNEGSKA (reference sequence). V lost 6 bases to trimming and J lost 2 bases, with 6 bases between them. As DNA, the CDR3 is TGCAGTGCCGGGGTCACAGATACGCAGTATTTT. The encoded protein is CSAGVTDTQYF.

This clone was seen a handful of times. CDR3 in amino acids: CASSSKGGGHEQYF. Written as DNA, the CDR3 is TGTGCCAGCAGCTCTAAGGGAGGGGGCCACGAGCAGTACTTC. The rearrangement links TRBV13 to TRBJ2-7; D may match TRBD1 or TRBD2 (7 bases each). The germline CDR1 and CDR2 sequences are PRHDT and FYEKMQ (reference sequence). The CDR3 is 14 amino acids. The germline V and J ends were trimmed by 4 bases and 5 bases, with 15 bases remaining between them. The whole variable domain, filled in from reference TRBV13 and TRBJ2-7, reads AAGVIQSPRHLIKEKRETATLKCYPIPRHDTVYWYQQGPGQDPQFLISFYEKMQSDKGSIPDRFSAQQFSDYHSELNMSSLELGDSALYFCASSSKGGGHEQYFGPGTRLTVT.

This clone appeared a few times. The chain couples TRBV15 to TRBJ2-1; 10 positions agree with TRBD2. CDR1 and CDR2 (germline): LNHNV, YYDKDF (reference sequence). Losses at the gene ends were 0 bases for V and 6 bases for J; bases not matched to a gene: 8. The CDR3 loop spans 17 amino acids. This chain's CDR3 is CATSRDWQLAGLNEQFF. The CDR3 DNA sequence: TGTGCCACCAGCAGAGATTGGCAACTAGCGGGGCTCAATGAGCAGTTCTTC.

The chain is built from TRBV18 and TRBJ2-3; D is uncertain. Per the germline V gene, CDR1 is KGHSH and CDR2 is LQKENI. The CDR3 covers 15 residues. The V and J ends lost 3 bases and 0 bases respectively, with 10 bases between them. The CDR3 DNA follows: TGTGCCAGCTCACCCTACTCTACTAGCACAGATACGCAGTATTTT. This encodes CASSPYSTSTDTQYF.

Only a few counts were recorded for this clone. V usage is TRBV7-6 and J usage is TRBJ2-2; weak D call: TRBD1 (6 bases). Germline loops: CDR1 SGHVS, CDR2 FNYEAQ. V lost 5 bases and J 4 bases, leaving 11 bases between the germline ends. The CDR3 is 14 amino acids. CDR3 coding DNA: TGTGCCAGCAGCCCTACAGGGAGCACCGGGGAGCTGTTTTTT. It encodes CASSPTGSTGELFF.

Here the CDR3 reads CASSPSGTGIYEQYF. CDR3 in DNA: TGTGCCAGCAGCCCAAGCGGGACAGGGATCTACGAGCAGTACTTC. This rearrangement joins TRBV7-9 to TRBJ2-7; the match to TRBD1 covers 9 bases. Trimming at V came to 5 bases and at J to 3 bases, leaving 8 bases not matched to a gene. Germline V CDR1 and CDR2: SEHNR, FQNEAQ (reference sequence). This CDR3 is 15 amino acids long.

There are a few counts of this clone. The rearrangement uses TRBV7-8 and TRBJ2-3, with D tentatively TRBD2 (5 bases). Trimming stripped 4 bases from V and 7 bases from J, with 15 bases between. This CDR3 is built from 14 residues. Germline V gene data show CDR1 as SGHVS and CDR2 as FQNEAQ. The DNA of the CDR3 is TGTGCCAGCAGCTCCCAGGACTCTGGTCATACGCAGTATTTT. Amino acids: CASSSQDSGHTQYF.

This rearrangement joins TRBV7-2 to TRBJ2-5; TRBD1 agrees at 9 bases. The CDR3 sequence is 14 residues long. Germline values: CDR1 SGHTA, CDR2 FQGNSA. With V trimmed by 5 bases and J by 4 bases, 5 bases remained unmatched. CDR3 nucleotides: TGTGCCAGCAGCCTCCAGACAGGGGGAGAGACCCAGTACTTC. Amino acid sequence: CASSLQTGGETQYF.

The chain uses TRBV19 and TRBJ2-7; a possible D gene is TRBD1 (5 bases). CDR1 and CDR2 from the germline V gene are LNHDA and SQIVND (reference sequence). The CDR3 runs to 13 residues. Trimming stripped 0 bases from V and 3 bases from J, with 6 bases between. The CDR3 DNA follows: TGTGCCAGTAGTATAGAACAGGACTACGAGCAGTACTTC. It translates to CASSIEQDYEQYF.

This clone was detected only a few times. This chain connects TRBV4-3 to TRBJ1-4; D gene unclear. With 1 base removed from V and 8 bases from J, the gap between germline ends came to 5 bases. Germline CDR1 is LGHNA and CDR2 is YSLEER. The CDR3 covers 12 residues. CDR3: CASSQGTEKLFF. For the CDR3, the DNA is TGCGCCAGCAGCCAAGGAACAGAAAAACTGTTTTTT.

This clone was seen a few times. This sample also contains other DNA sequences that code for the same CDR3. The gene calls are TRBV5-1 and TRBJ1-2; D gene ambiguous. Germline-derived CDR1 and CDR2 are SGHRS and YFSETQ. V was cut by 0 bases and J by 3 bases, with 9 bases left in between. CDR3 size: 14 residues. CDR3 sequence: CASSLALEDYGYTF. The CDR3 nucleotides are TGCGCCAGCAGCTTGGCCCTAGAGGACTATGGCTACACCTTC. Variable domain in full (rest from reference TRBV5-1 and TRBJ1-2): KAGVTQTPRYLIKTRGQQVTLSCSPISGHRSVSWYQQTPGQGLQFLFEYFSETQRNKGNFPGRFSGRQFSNSRSEMNVSTLELGDSALYLCASSLALEDYGYTFGSGTRLTVV.

This clone was counted between two and nine times. An end of the junction does not agree with germline; a read error may underlie this. The rearrangement joins TRBV19 to TRBJ2-4, with D tentatively TRBD2 (6 bases). Germline V gene sequence: CDR1 LNHDA, CDR2 SQIVND (reference sequence). CDR3 length equals 15 residues. The CDR3 sequence is CASTERGLTKNIQYF. In DNA form, the CDR3 reads TGTGCCAGCACCGAAAGAGGACTAACCAAGAACATTCAGTACTTC.

This clone was counted between two and nine times. V is TRBV2 and J is TRBJ2-1; 11 bases agree with TRBD2. V dropped 6 bases and J dropped 6; count of bases not matched to a gene: 7. CDR1 and CDR2 (germline): SNHLY, FYNNEI. This CDR3 contains 15 residues. In DNA, the CDR3 is TGTGCCAGCAGATCTAGCGGGGGGACCCGCAATGAGCAGTTCTTC. Its translation is CASRSSGGTRNEQFF.

This clone was seen a few times. V gene TRBV6-5 combines with J gene TRBJ2-1; possible D gene TRBD1, 5 bases. Trimming removed 0 bases from V and 10 bases from J, with 16 bases in between. The CDR3 extends over 15 amino acids. Germline lookup yields CDR1 MNHEY and CDR2 SVGAGI. The CDR3 DNA reads as TGTGCCAGCAGTTACTCGATGGGCAGGGTGGGCGAGCAGTTCTTC. This gives the protein CASSYSMGRVGEQFF.

The rearrangement uses TRBV7-9 and TRBJ2-1; D possibly corresponds to TRBD1 (6 bases). CDR3 length equals 14 residues. The V end lost 2 bases, the J end lost 3 bases, and 8 bases lay between the germline ends. Germline V gives CDR1 SEHNR, CDR2 FQNEAQ (reference sequence). CDR3 sequence (DNA): TGTGCCAGCAGCTTATCGACAGGCTACAATGAGCAGTTCTTC. This codes for CASSLSTGYNEQFF.

J is TRBJ1-2 and V is TRBV6-6; D not certain. CDR3 size: 13 residues. Trimming removed 5 bases at V and 8 bases at J, with 15 bases between. Looked up from germline, CDR1 is MNHNY and CDR2 is SVGAGI (reference sequence). The CDR3 sequence: CASSPGGSRGYTF. The CDR3 DNA reads TGTGCCAGCAGTCCCGGAGGCTCGCGCGGCTACACCTTC.

This clone was seen only a few times. The rearrangement links TRBV7-9 to TRBJ1-2; D might be TRBD1 (6 bases). The CDR3 totals 13 residues. Trimming cost V 4 bases and J 13 bases, with 19 bases left between them. Germline V gene data show CDR1 as SEHNR and CDR2 as FQNEAQ (reference sequence). CDR3 in DNA: TGTGCCAGCAGCTCTAACGCCCGGGGGCAGGGCACCTTC. Translated, it gives CASSSNARGQGTF.

V is TRBV10-3 and J is TRBJ2-7; D not resolved. Trimming cost V 3 bases and J 3 bases, with 9 bases left between them. The CDR3 extends over 13 amino acids. The germline V gene encodes CDR1 ENHRY and CDR2 SYGVKD. This chain's CDR3 is CAISDNWFYEQYF. For the CDR3, the DNA is TGTGCCATCAGTGATAACTGGTTCTACGAGCAGTACTTC.

In this sample, this clone turned up a few times. The rearrangement uses TRBV7-2 and TRBJ2-1; 8 nucleotides match TRBD2. This CDR3 has 14 residues. Germline CDR1 reads SGHTA; CDR2 reads FQGNSA. After removal of 3 bases from V and 4 bases from J, the junction contained 2 bases not matched to a gene. CDR3 coding DNA: TGTGCCAGCAGCTTTAGCGGGGTATACAATGAGCAGTTCTTC. It encodes CASSFSGVYNEQFF.